This T cell receptor beta chain was sequenced in a study of blood T cell repertoires in COVID-19. Study summary: The analysed material was cDNA or gDNA that came from T cells, B-cell-depleted T cells, or PBMCs.

The CDR3 spans 21 residues. The ends lost 6 bases at V and 0 bases at J; junction bases unmatched: 19. Germline CDR1 and CDR2: MDHEN and SYDVKM. Method: immunoSEQ multiplex PCR; TCRdb's copy keeps in-frame clones and lacks some. The sample gives about 99,000 clones, about 80% of which show up once; approximately 3.3% is in the top ten. The TCR originated in a woman aged 80 or over with active or convalescent COVID-19. V usage is TRBV28 and J usage is TRBJ2-3, with 12 bases that match TRBD2. The sample comprised peripheral blood. CDR3 in DNA: TGTGCCAGCAGCGGACAGGGGGTTCGCCTAGCGGGAGGGACGAGCACAGATACGCAGTATTTT. Protein: CASSGQGVRLAGGTSTDTQYF.